Included here is one TCR beta chain sequence, with context. TCRdb keeps only in-frame clones here, not all; method: immunoSEQ multiplex PCR. Of roughly 100,000 clones listed, just over 90% are singletons. This sample is part of a study of control samples from healthy donors and cancer patients. The V gene lost 3 bases and the J gene lost 14 bases, with 20 bases spanning the gap. The CDR3 length is 13 residues. Looked up from germline, CDR1 is GTSNPN and CDR2 is SVGIG (reference sequence). The sequenced material came from blood. This TCR was sampled from a woman under 30 in good health. The chain couples TRBV30 to TRBJ2-1; perhaps TRBD2 as D (6 bases). The CDR3 protein is CAWRFRDSITEFF. The CDR3 DNA is TGTGCCTGGAGGTTCCGGGACTCCATCACGGAGTTCTTC.